One and the same sample provided the 32 T cell receptor beta chains below, sequenced in a study of T cells in Graves' hyperthyroidism and ophthalmopathy. TCR beta CDR3 regions were amplified from RNA transcripts. Carried out on the TCR CDR3, a first-round RT-PCR used the HTBI primer set. TCRdb recomputed calls from the multiplex PCR reads with MiXCR, one row per CDR3 protein. The data contain under 650,000 distinct CDR3 sequences, 15% to 20% of them singletons. The sequenced material came from blood. These receptors were obtained from a woman aged 25 to 45 with Graves' hyperthyroidism.

This clonotype occurred a few times. The chain has TRBV12-3 or TRBV12-4 and TRBJ2-3; D is unresolved. The CDR3 spans 13 residues. V was shortened by 8 bases and J by 6 bases, with 15 bases between the two germline ends. The CDR3 bases are TGTGCCAGCGATGGACCGTCACCGGATACGCAGTATTTT. Translating it yields CASDGPSPDTQYF.

This clonotype was detected many times. The chain carries TRBV3-1 and TRBJ2-5; D may be TRBD1 (6 bases). The V end lost 3 bases, the J end lost 5 bases, and 7 bases lay between the germline ends. Per the germline V gene, CDR1 is LGHDT and CDR2 is YNNKEL (reference sequence). This CDR3 comprises 12 residues. This CDR3 reads CASSQQGETQYF. CDR3 bases: TGTGCCAGCAGCCAGCAGGGGGAGACCCAGTACTTC.

There are a few counts of this clonotype. This rearrangement joins TRBV15 to TRBJ2-1, with 7 bases aligning to TRBD2. Losses at the gene ends were 7 bases for V and 3 bases for J; bases not matched to a gene: 6. The CDR3 is 14 amino acids. From germline, CDR1 is LNHNV and CDR2 YYDKDF (reference sequence). CDR3 amino acids: CATNPSGNYNEQFF. CDR3 nucleotides: TGTGCCACCAACCCCAGCGGGAACTACAATGAGCAGTTCTTC.

This clonotype was recorded a few times. One end of the junction is discordant with germline, which a read error may explain. The chain recombines TRBV7-7 with TRBJ2-5; 11 nucleotides align to TRBD2. The CDR3 loop spans 17 amino acids. Germline V gene data show CDR1 as SSHAT and CDR2 as FNYEAQ (reference sequence). This chain's CDR3 is CASSQSSGTSGQGAQYF. CDR3 DNA: TGTGCTAGCAGCCAATCCTCCGGGACTAGCGGTCAAGGAGCCCAGTACTTC.

This chain connects TRBV30 to TRBJ1-5; weak D call: TRBD1 (6 bases). Germline V gene sequence: CDR1 GTSNPN, CDR2 SVGIG (reference sequence). The CDR3 has 14 amino acids. V shed 5 bases and J shed 4 bases, with 15 bases lying between them. The CDR3 region has the DNA TGTGCCTGGTCCCGGGGGCGGTCAAATCAGCCCCAGCATTTT. Translation: CAWSRGRSNQPQHF.

Note on this clonotype: This sequence may be a read error, since a much larger clone differs from it by one base. The genes are TRBV30 and TRBJ2-3; D might be TRBD2 (5 bases). This CDR3 comprises 12 residues. Between the trimmed V and J ends, which lost 0 bases and 8 bases, there was a span of 9 bases. CDR1 GTSNPN and CDR2 SVGIG come from the germline V gene (reference sequence). CDR3: CAWSVTGGTQYF. DNA of the CDR3: TGTGCCTGGAGTGTAACTGGAGGTACGCAGTATTTT.

Only a few counts were recorded for this clonotype. The gene calls are TRBV28 and TRBJ2-7, with TRBD1 matching over 8 bases. CDR3 length: 14 residues. V shed 7 bases, J shed 4 bases, and the junction held 9 bases outside the gene matches. Germline V gene lookup returns CDR1 MDHEN and CDR2 SYDVKM. CDR3 DNA sequence: TGTGCCAGCACTAACGGACAGGGTCGATACGAGCAGTACTTC. Protein product: CASTNGQGRYEQYF.

The chain joins TRBV30 to TRBJ2-3, with TRBD2 matching over 11 bases. The CDR3 has 15 residues. CDR1 is GTSNPN, CDR2 SVGIG, per germline (reference sequence). The V gene end was trimmed by 7 bases and the J gene end by 2 bases; junction bases not matched to a gene: 8. CDR3 nucleotide sequence: TGTGCCTCAACCGGACTAGCGGGTAACACAGATACGCAGTATTTT. Its translation: CASTGLAGNTDTQYF.

The rearrangement joins TRBV4-3 to TRBJ2-7; TRBD2 matches 10 bases. CDR1 and CDR2 (germline): LGHNA, YSLEER. Germline trimming cut 1 base from V and 2 bases from J; bases unmatched to any gene: 5. CDR3 size: 16 residues. This CDR3 reads CASSQGLAGTTYEQYF. CDR3 sequence (DNA): TGCGCCAGCAGCCAAGGACTAGCGGGCACAACCTACGAGCAGTACTTC.

This clonotype was detected many times. At one boundary the junction diverges from the germline segment, which might be a read error. CDR3 residues: CSVPGLAHQGTQYF. The CDR3 DNA reads TGCAGCGTCCCGGGACTAGCCCATCAAGGGACCCAGTACTTC. The chain recombines TRBV29-1 with TRBJ2-5, with 9 bases matching TRBD2. Looked up from germline, CDR1 is SQVTM and CDR2 is ANQGSEA. CDR3 length: 14 residues. The full variable domain, with the rest looked up from reference TRBV29-1 and TRBJ2-5, is SAVISQKPSRDICQRGTSLTIQCQVDSQVTMMFWYRQQPGQSLTLIATANQGSEATYESGFVIDKFPISRPNLTFSTLTVSNMSPEDSSIYLCSVPGLAHQGTQYFGPGTRLLVL.

This clonotype came up many times. The rearrangement joins TRBV6-1 to TRBJ1-1; D might be TRBD1 (6 bases). Germline CDR1 and CDR2: MNHNS and SASEGT. The ends were cut back, 6 bases at V and 4 bases at J, with 12 bases in the middle. The CDR3 loop spans 13 amino acids. This CDR3 is CASSNRESTEAFF. In nucleotides, the CDR3 is TGTGCCAGCAGCAACAGGGAGTCCACTGAAGCTTTCTTT.

CDR3 DNA sequence: TGTGCCTGGACCCTAGGGGGTGTAACTGAAGCTTTCTTT. Translating gives CAWTLGGVTEAFF. J is TRBJ1-1 and V is TRBV30, with a possible D match to TRBD1 (6 bases). The CDR3 loop spans 13 amino acids. Trimming left V 4 bases short and J 5 bases short, with 14 bases between. Germline CDR1 GTSNPN, CDR2 SVGIG (reference sequence). Filled out from reference TRBV30 and TRBJ1-1, the complete variable domain reads SQTIHQWPATLVQPVGSPLSLECTVEGTSNPNLYWYRQAAGRGLQLLFYSVGIGQISSEVPQNLSASRPQDRQFILSSKKLLLSDSGFYLCAWTLGGVTEAFFGQGTRLTVV.

This clonotype occurred a few times. J is TRBJ2-3 and V is TRBV11-2; TRBD2 matches at 14 bases. This CDR3 is built from 18 residues. Trimming at V came to 3 bases and at J to 6 bases, leaving 11 bases not matched to a gene. From germline, CDR1 is SGHAT and CDR2 FQNNGV. The CDR3, as DNA: TGTGCCAGCAGCTTCAGACCGGGACTAGCGGGAGAAGGGGATACGCAGTATTTT. It encodes CASSFRPGLAGEGDTQYF.

This clonotype was observed at least ten times. The J gene is TRBJ2-4, the V gene TRBV30; D not certain. The V end lost 0 bases, the J end lost 6 bases, and 3 bases lay between the germline ends. Germline V gene data show CDR1 as GTSNPN and CDR2 as SVGIG (reference sequence). This CDR3 has 11 residues. The CDR3 here is CAWSVRNIQYF. As DNA, the CDR3 is TGTGCCTGGAGTGTCCGAAACATTCAGTACTTC. The full variable domain, in which reference TRBV30 and TRBJ2-4 provide the parts outside the CDR3, is SQTIHQWPATLVQPVGSPLSLECTVEGTSNPNLYWYRQAAGRGLQLLFYSVGIGQISSEVPQNLSASRPQDRQFILSSKKLLLSDSGFYLCAWSVRNIQYFGAGTRLSVL.

This clonotype was observed at least ten times. The chain combines TRBV7-9 with TRBJ1-2; D unclear. CDR3 length equals 15 residues. CDR1 SEHNR and CDR2 FQNEAQ come from the germline V gene (reference sequence). Trimming took off 4 bases at V and 4 bases at J, with 16 bases between the two ends. The CDR3 DNA sequence: TGTGCCAGCAGCTCGCTCCAGCCGGGAGGCTATGGCTACACCTTC. It codes for CASSSLQPGGYGYTF.

This clonotype was seen many times. The chain couples TRBV30 to TRBJ2-1, with no clear D. V was cut by 0 bases and J by 9 bases, with 6 bases left in between. The CDR3 loop spans 11 amino acids. Germline CDR1 and CDR2: GTSNPN and SVGIG (reference sequence). The CDR3 spells CAWSVIGEQFF. CDR3 nucleotide sequence: TGTGCCTGGAGTGTAATAGGTGAGCAGTTCTTC.

The sample holds many counts of this clonotype. The chain joins TRBV19 to TRBJ1-1; TRBD1 matches 8 bases. The CDR3 has 13 residues. Germline CDR1 LNHDA, CDR2 SQIVND (reference sequence). V shed 9 bases, J shed 2 bases, and the junction held 5 bases outside the gene matches. The CDR3 region is CASSGQGNTEAFF. CDR3 nucleotide sequence: TGTGCCAGCTCAGGACAGGGAAACACTGAAGCTTTCTTT.

CDR3: CASSVASGRAREQFF. DNA for the CDR3: TGTGCCAGCAGCGTAGCGAGCGGGAGGGCCCGCGAGCAGTTCTTC. The chain is built from TRBV9 and TRBJ2-1, with 10 bases lining up with TRBD2. CDR3 size: 15 residues. The germline gives CDR1 SGDLS, CDR2 YYNGEE. J gave up 10 bases and V 0 bases, and 7 bases lay outside the gene matches.

The chain combines TRBV6-1 with TRBJ2-1, with 8 positions matching TRBD1. The CDR3 has 16 amino acids. V lost 5 bases, J lost 8 bases, and 14 bases stayed unmatched. Looked up from germline, CDR1 is MNHNS and CDR2 is SASEGT. The CDR3 coding sequence is TGTGCCAGCAGTTACCCCAGGGGGCAGCTAGTGGATGAGCAGTTCTTC. Its protein product is CASSYPRGQLVDEQFF.

The CDR3 sequence is CATSDRPDSISNTGELFF. The CDR3 coding sequence is TGTGCCACCAGTGACCGACCAGACAGCATATCGAACACCGGGGAGCTGTTTTTT. The V gene is TRBV24-1, the J gene TRBJ2-2, with a tentative D call TRBD1 (5 bases). The germline V gene encodes CDR1 KGHDR and CDR2 SFDVKD. V lost 4 bases to trimming and J lost 0 bases, with 17 bases between them. This CDR3 is built from 18 residues.

As for this clonotype: With a much larger clone just one base away, this may be a read error. Since the CDR3 does not end with the conserved phenylalanine or tryptophan, this likely comes from a read error. The chain combines TRBV7-9 with TRBJ2-3; maybe TRBD2 (6 bases). This CDR3 is 15 amino acids long. Trimming shortened V by 5 bases and J by 3 bases, and 15 bases separated the two germline ends. CDR1 is SEHNR and CDR2 is FQNEAQ in the germline V gene (reference sequence). The CDR3 coding sequence is TGTGCCAGCAGCCAAGGATTTCGGGGGACAGATACGCAGTATCTT. It yields the protein CASSQGFRGTDTQYL.

This chain links TRBV7-9 with TRBJ2-7, with a possible D match to TRBD1 (6 bases). The CDR3 extends over 19 amino acids. CDR1 and CDR2 from the germline V gene are SEHNR and FQNEAQ (reference sequence). Deletions cut 1 base from V and 3 bases from J, with 25 bases between. CDR3 DNA: TGTGCCAGCAGCTTAGATCCTTCGTTCCGGGACACCTCAGACTACGAGCAGTACTTC. It codes for CASSLDPSFRDTSDYEQYF. Complete variable domain (other parts from reference TRBV7-9 and TRBJ2-7): DTGVSQNPRHKITKRGQNVTFRCDPISEHNRLYWYRQTLGQGPEFLTYFQNEAQLEKSRLLSDRFSAERPKGSFSTLEIQRTEQGDSAMYLCASSLDPSFRDTSDYEQYFGPGTRLTVT.

This clonotype was recorded once. The chain joins TRBV6-1 to TRBJ2-2; D unresolved. Trimming removed 0 bases at V and 3 bases at J, with 8 bases between. CDR1 is MNHNS, CDR2 SASEGT, per germline. There are 15 residues in the CDR3. CDR3 bases: TGTGCCAGCAGTGAAGCAGGGCTTGACACCGGGGAGCTGTTTTTT. The encoded protein is CASSEAGLDTGELFF.

This chain links TRBV18 with TRBJ2-5, with D uncertain. V was clipped by 0 bases and J by 2 bases, with 10 bases between them. The CDR3 spans 15 residues. CDR1 is KGHSH and CDR2 is LQKENI in the germline V gene. CDR3: CASSPPASQQETQYF. The CDR3 DNA is TGTGCCAGCTCACCACCGGCATCACAACAAGAGACCCAGTACTTC.

In DNA form, the CDR3 reads TGTGCCAGCAGTATTAGCCTGAATGAAAAACTGTTTTTT. This sequence encodes CASSISLNEKLFF. The chain joins TRBV5-5 to TRBJ1-4, with no clear D. Germline assignment: CDR1 SGHKS and CDR2 YYEKEE (reference sequence). CDR3 length: 13 residues. V lost 5 bases to trimming and J lost 5 bases, with 10 bases between them.

This clonotype turned up a few times. This chain uses TRBV15 with TRBJ2-5, with D tentatively TRBD1 (6 bases). The CDR3 loop spans 15 amino acids. Germline values: CDR1 LNHNV, CDR2 YYDKDF (reference sequence). The V end lost 0 bases, the J end lost 3 bases, and 11 bases lay between the germline ends. CDR3 loop: CATSRESAGEETQYF. As DNA, the CDR3 is TGTGCCACCAGCAGAGAGTCGGCAGGGGAAGAGACCCAGTACTTC.

The gene calls are TRBV29-1 and TRBJ1-2; 7 bases fit TRBD1. The germline V gene has CDR1 SQVTM and CDR2 ANQGSEA. The V segment lost 7 bases and the J segment 2 bases; nucleotides outside the gene matches: 7. The CDR3 extends over 13 amino acids. CDR3 residues: CSGGGGSNYGYTF. The CDR3 DNA is TGCAGCGGAGGAGGGGGCTCGAACTATGGCTACACCTTC.

J is TRBJ1-1 and V is TRBV5-1; D is uncertain. The germline gives CDR1 SGHRS, CDR2 YFSETQ. The CDR3 is 15 amino acids. Trimming took off 0 bases at V and 0 bases at J, with 9 bases between the two ends. For the CDR3, the DNA is TGCGCCAGCAGCTTGGGTTTCACTATGAACACTGAAGCTTTCTTT. It codes for CASSLGFTMNTEAFF.

This clonotype was seen repeatedly, ten times or more. The rearrangement uses TRBV2 and TRBJ2-3, with a weak D call TRBD2 (5 bases). Germline V gives CDR1 SNHLY, CDR2 FYNNEI. This CDR3 has 13 residues. Trimming shortened V by 4 bases and J by 6 bases, and 11 bases separated the two germline ends. CDR3 protein: CASSVFGMDTQYF. CDR3 nucleotides: TGTGCCAGCAGTGTATTCGGGATGGATACGCAGTATTTT.

This clonotype was counted many times. This rearrangement joins TRBV6-1 to TRBJ2-1; D tentatively reads TRBD1 or TRBD2 (5 bases each). Between the trimmed V and J ends, which lost 4 bases and 0 bases, there was a span of 13 bases. The germline V gene encodes CDR1 MNHNS and CDR2 SASEGT. The CDR3 covers 16 residues. For the CDR3, the DNA is TGTGCCAGCAGTGTGAGGGGTTTCAGCTCCTACAATGAGCAGTTCTTC. Its translation is CASSVRGFSSYNEQFF.

V gene TRBV28 combines with J gene TRBJ2-6, with TRBD2 as a possible D gene (5 bases). Germline CDR1 and CDR2: MDHEN and SYDVKM. The CDR3 covers 15 residues. Trimming removed 10 bases at V and 0 bases at J, with 13 bases between. This chain's CDR3 is CATRDLLSGANVLTF. CDR3 DNA: TGTGCCACTCGGGATTTACTCTCTGGGGCCAACGTCCTGACTTTC.

This clonotype was counted at least ten times. The chain uses TRBV6-6 and TRBJ2-2, with 8 positions matching TRBD2. CDR1 is MNHNY and CDR2 is SVGAGI in the germline V gene (reference sequence). The CDR3 has 16 residues. The trim removed 1 base at V and 3 bases at J, leaving 4 bases unmatched. The CDR3 coding sequence is TGTGCCAGCAGTTACTTGACTAGCGCCTACACCGGGGAGCTGTTTTTT. This sequence encodes CASSYLTSAYTGELFF.